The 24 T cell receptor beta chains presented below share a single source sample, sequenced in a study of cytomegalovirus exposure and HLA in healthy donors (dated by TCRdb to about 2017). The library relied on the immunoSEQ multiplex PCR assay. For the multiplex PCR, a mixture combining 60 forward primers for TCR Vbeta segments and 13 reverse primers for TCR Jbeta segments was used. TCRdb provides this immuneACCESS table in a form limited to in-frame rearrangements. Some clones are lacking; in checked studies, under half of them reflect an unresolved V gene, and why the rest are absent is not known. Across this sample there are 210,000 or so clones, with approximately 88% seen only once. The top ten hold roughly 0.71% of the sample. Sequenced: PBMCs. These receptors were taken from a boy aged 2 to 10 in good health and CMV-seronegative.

The CDR3: CATSRGARDRGYEQYF. In nucleotides, the CDR3 is TGTGCCACCAGCAGAGGCGCCCGGGACAGGGGATACGAGCAGTACTTC. The chain couples TRBV15 to TRBJ2-7; 10 nucleotides agree with TRBD1. CDR1 LNHNV and CDR2 YYDKDF come from the germline V gene (reference sequence). The CDR3 is 16 residues long. V shed 1 base and J 4 bases; nucleotides not matched to a gene: 7.

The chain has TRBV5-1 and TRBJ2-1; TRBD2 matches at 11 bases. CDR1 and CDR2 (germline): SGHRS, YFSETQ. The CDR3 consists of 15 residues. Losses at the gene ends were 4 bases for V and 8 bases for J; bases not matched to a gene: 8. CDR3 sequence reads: CASSEISGRADEQFF. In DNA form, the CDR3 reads TGCGCCAGCAGCGAAATTAGCGGGAGGGCCGATGAGCAGTTCTTC. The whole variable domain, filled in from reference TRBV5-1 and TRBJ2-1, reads KAGVTQTPRYLIKTRGQQVTLSCSPISGHRSVSWYQQTPGQGLQFLFEYFSETQRNKGNFPGRFSGRQFSNSRSEMNVSTLELGDSALYLCASSEISGRADEQFFGPGTRLTVL.

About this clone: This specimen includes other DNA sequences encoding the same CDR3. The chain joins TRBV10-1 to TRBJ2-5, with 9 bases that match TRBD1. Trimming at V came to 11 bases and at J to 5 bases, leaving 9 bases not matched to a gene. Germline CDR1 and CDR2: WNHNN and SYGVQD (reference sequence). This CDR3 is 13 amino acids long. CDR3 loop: CAGSGQGNETQYF. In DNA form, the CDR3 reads TGCGCCGGATCGGGACAGGGAAATGAGACCCAGTACTTC.

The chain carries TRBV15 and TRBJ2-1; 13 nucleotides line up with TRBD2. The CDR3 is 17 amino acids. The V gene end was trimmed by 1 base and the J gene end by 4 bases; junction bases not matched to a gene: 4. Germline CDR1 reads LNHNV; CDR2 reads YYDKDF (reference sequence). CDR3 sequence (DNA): TGTGCCACCAGCAGAGGAAGGACTAGCGGGGGTTACAATGAGCAGTTCTTC. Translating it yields CATSRGRTSGGYNEQFF.

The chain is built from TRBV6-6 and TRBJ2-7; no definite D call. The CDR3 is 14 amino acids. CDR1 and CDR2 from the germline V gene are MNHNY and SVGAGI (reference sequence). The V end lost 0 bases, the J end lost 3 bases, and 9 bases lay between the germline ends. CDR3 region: CASSYSKASYEQYF. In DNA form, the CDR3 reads TGTGCCAGCAGTTACTCAAAAGCTAGCTACGAGCAGTACTTC.

CDR3 sequence reads: CASSDERGGSTDTQYF. DNA of the CDR3: TGTGCCAGCAGTGACGAGCGGGGGGGCTCGACAGATACGCAGTATTTT. V is TRBV2 and J is TRBJ2-3; TRBD2 agrees at 10 bases. J was trimmed by 3 bases and V by 3 bases; bases with no gene match: 6. Germline V gene data show CDR1 as SNHLY and CDR2 as FYNNEI. CDR3 length equals 16 residues.

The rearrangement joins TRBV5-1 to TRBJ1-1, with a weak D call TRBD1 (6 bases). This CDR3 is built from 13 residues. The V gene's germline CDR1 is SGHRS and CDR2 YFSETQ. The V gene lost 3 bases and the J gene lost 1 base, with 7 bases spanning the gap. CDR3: CASSSQGNTEAFF. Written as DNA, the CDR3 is TGCGCCAGCAGCTCACAGGGGAACACTGAAGCTTTCTTT.

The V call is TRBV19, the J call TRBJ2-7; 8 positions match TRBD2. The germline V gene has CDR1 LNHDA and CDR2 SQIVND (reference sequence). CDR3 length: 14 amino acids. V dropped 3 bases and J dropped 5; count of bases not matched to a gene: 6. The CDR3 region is CASSIGTSLDEQYF. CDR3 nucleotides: TGTGCCAGTAGTATCGGGACTAGTTTGGACGAGCAGTACTTC. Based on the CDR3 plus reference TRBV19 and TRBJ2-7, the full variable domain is DGGITQSPKYLFRKEGQNVTLSCEQNLNHDAMYWYRQDPGQGLRLIYYSQIVNDFQKGDIAEGYSVSREKKESFPLTVTSAQKNPTAFYLCASSIGTSLDEQYFGPGTRLTVT.

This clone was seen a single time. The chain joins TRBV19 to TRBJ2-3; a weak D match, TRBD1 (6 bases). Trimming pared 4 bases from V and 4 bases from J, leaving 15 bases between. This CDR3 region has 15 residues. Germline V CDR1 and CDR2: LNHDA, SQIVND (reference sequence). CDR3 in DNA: TGTGCCAGTAGTAAACAGGGTCAGATCGCAGATACGCAGTATTTT. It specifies CASSKQGQIADTQYF.

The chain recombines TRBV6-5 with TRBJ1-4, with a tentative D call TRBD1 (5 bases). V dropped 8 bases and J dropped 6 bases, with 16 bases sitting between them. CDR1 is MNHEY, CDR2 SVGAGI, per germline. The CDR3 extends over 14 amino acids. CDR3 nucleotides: TGTGCCAGCGCCCCGGGGAGGGGTTATGAAAAACTGTTTTTT. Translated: CASAPGRGYEKLFF.

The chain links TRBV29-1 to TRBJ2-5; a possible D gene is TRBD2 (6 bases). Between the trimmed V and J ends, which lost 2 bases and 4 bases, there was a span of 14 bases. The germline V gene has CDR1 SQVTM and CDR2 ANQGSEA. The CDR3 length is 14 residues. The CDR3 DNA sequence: TGCAGCGTTGAACCCAGACTAGAATCAGAGACCCAGTACTTC. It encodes CSVEPRLESETQYF.

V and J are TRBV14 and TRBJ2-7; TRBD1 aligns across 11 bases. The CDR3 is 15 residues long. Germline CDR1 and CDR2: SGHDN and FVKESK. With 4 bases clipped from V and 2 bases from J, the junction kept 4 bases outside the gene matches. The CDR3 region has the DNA TGTGCCAGCAGCCCGCCGGGACAGGGGGCCTACGAGCAGTACTTC. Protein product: CASSPPGQGAYEQYF.

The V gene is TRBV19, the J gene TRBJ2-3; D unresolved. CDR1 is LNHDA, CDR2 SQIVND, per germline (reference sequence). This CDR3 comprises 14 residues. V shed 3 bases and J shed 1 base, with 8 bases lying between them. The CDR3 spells CASSISPGTDTQYF. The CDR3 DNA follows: TGTGCCAGTAGTATTTCCCCCGGCACAGATACGCAGTATTTT.

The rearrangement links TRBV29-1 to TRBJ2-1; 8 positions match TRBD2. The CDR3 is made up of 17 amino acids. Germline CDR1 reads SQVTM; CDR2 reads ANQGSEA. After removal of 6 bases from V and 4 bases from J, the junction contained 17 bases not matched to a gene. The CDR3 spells CSVGGAGEWGEYNEQFF. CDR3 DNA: TGCAGCGTCGGGGGGGCGGGAGAATGGGGGGAATACAATGAGCAGTTCTTC.

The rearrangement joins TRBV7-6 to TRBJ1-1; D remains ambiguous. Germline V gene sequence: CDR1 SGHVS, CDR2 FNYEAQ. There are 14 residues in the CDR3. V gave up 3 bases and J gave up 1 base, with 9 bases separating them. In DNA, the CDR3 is TGTGCCAGCAGCTTCAGAGGCGGGAACACTGAAGCTTTCTTT. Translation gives CASSFRGGNTEAFF.

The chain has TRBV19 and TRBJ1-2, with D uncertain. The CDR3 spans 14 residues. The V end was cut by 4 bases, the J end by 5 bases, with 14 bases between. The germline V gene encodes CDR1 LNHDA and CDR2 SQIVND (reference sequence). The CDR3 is CASSTSRGGYGYTF. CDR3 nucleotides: TGTGCCAGTAGTACCTCGCGGGGAGGTTATGGCTACACCTTC. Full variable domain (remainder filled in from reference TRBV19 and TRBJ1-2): DGGITQSPKYLFRKEGQNVTLSCEQNLNHDAMYWYRQDPGQGLRLIYYSQIVNDFQKGDIAEGYSVSREKKESFPLTVTSAQKNPTAFYLCASSTSRGGYGYTFGSGTRLTVV.

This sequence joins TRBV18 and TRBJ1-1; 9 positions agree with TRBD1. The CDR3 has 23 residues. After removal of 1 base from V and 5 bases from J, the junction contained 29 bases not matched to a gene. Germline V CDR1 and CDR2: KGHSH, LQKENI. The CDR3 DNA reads TGTGCCAGCTCACCACTACGTTGTCTCGGGACATTGTGGGGACAGGGTCCTCGGACTGAAGCTTTCTTT. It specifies CASSPLRCLGTLWGQGPRTEAFF.

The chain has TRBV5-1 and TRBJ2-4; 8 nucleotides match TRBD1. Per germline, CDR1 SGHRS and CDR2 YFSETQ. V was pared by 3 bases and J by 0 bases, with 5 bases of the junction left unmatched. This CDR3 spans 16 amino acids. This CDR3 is CASSWGQEVAKNIQYF. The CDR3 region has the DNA TGCGCCAGCAGCTGGGGACAGGAGGTAGCCAAAAACATTCAGTACTTC.

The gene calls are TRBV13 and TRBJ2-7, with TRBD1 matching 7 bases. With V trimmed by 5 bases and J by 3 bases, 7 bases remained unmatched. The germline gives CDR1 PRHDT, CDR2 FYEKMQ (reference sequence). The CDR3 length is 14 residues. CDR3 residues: CASSPQGRGYEQYF. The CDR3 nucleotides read TGTGCCAGCAGCCCACAGGGGAGAGGCTACGAGCAGTACTTC.

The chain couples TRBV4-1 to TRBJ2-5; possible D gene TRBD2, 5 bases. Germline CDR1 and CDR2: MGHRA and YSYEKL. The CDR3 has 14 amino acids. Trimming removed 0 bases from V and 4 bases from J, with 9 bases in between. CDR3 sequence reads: CASSQDLGRETQYF. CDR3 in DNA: TGCGCCAGCAGCCAAGATCTGGGGAGAGAGACCCAGTACTTC.

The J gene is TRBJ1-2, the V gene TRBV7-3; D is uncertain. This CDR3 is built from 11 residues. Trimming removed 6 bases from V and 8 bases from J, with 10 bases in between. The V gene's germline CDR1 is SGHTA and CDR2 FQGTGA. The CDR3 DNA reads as TGTGCCAGCAGGGATGAGACAGGCTACACCTTC. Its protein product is CASRDETGYTF.

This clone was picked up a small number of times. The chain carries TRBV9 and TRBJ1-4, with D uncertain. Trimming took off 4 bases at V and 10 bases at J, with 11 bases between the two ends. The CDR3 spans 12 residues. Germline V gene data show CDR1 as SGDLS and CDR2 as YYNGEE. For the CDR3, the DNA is TGTGCCAGCAGCCCTGACGGAGGAAAACTGTTTTTT. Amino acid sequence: CASSPDGGKLFF.

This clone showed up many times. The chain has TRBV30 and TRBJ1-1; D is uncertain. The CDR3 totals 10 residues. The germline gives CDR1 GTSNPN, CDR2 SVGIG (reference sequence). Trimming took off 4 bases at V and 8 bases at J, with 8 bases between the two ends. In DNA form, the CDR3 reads TGTGCCTGGATACGGTGGGAAGCTTTCTTT. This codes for CAWIRWEAFF.

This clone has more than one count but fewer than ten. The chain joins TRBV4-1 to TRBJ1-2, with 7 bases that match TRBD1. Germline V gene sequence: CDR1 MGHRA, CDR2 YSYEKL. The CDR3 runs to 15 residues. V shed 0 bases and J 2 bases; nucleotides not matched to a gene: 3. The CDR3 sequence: CASSQEGGGNYGYTF. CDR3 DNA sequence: TGCGCCAGCAGCCAAGAAGGGGGCGGGAACTATGGCTACACCTTC.